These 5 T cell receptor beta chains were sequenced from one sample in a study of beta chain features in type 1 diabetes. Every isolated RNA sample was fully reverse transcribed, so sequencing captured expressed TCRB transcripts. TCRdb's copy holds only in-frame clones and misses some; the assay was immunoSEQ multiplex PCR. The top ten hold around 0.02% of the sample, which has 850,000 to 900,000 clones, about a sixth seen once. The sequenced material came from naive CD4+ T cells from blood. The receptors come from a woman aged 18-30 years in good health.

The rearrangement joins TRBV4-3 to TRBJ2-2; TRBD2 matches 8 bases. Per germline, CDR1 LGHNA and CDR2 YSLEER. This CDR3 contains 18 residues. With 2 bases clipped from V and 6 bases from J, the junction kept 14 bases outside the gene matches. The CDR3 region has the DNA TGCGCCAGCAGCCAACCCCAGCCCGCGGGACTAGAGGCCGGGGAGCTGTTTTTT. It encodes CASSQPQPAGLEAGELFF.

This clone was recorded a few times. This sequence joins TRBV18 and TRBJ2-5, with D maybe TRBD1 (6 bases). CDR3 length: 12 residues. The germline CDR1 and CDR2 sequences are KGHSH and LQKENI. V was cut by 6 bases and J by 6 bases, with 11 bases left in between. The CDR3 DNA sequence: TGTGCCAGCTCTCTCAGGGGCCAGACCCAGTACTTC. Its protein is CASSLRGQTQYF.

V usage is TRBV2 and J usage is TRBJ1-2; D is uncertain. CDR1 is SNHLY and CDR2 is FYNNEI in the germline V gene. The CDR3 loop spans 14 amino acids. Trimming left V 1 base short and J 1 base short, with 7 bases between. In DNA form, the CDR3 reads TGTGCCAGCAGTGAAGGGGGATTTAACTATGGCTACACCTTC. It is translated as CASSEGGFNYGYTF.

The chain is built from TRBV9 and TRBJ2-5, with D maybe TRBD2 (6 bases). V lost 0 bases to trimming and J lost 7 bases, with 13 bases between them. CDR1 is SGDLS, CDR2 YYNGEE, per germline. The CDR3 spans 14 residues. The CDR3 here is CASSVAGDRGTQYF. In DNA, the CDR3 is TGTGCCAGCAGCGTAGCGGGGGATCGGGGGACCCAGTACTTC.

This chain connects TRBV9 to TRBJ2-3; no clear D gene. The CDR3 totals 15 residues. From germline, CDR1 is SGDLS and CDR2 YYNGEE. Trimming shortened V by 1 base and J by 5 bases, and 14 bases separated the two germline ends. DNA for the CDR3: TGTGCCAGCAGCGTAAGGGTGGGGTACGAAGATACGCAGTATTTT. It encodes CASSVRVGYEDTQYF.